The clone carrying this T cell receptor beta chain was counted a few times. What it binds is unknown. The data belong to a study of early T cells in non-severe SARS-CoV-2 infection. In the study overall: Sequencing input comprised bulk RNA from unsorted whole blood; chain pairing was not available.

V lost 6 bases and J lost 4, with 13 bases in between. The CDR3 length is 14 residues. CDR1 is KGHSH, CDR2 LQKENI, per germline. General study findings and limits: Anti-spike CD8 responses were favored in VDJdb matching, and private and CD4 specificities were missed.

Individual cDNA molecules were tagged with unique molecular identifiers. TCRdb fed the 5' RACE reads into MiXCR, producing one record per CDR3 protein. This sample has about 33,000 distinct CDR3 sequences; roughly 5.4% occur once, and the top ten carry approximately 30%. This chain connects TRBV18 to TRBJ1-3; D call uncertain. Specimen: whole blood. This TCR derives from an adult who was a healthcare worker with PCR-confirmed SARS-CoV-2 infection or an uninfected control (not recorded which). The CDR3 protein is CASSNRVSGNTIYF. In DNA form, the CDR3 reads TGTGCCAGCTCCAATAGGGTATCCGGAAACACCATATATTTT. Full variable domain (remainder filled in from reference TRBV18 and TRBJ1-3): NAGVMQNPRHLVRRRGQEARLRCSPMKGHSHVYWYRQLPEEGLKFMVYLQKENIIDESGMPKERFSAEFPKEGPSILRIQQVVRGDSAAYFCASSNRVSGNTIYFGEGSWLTVV.